This TCR beta chain was recovered during a study of CD8+ T cells in alopecia areata. Study context: Treated patients took oral tofacitinib at 5 to 10 mg twice daily. Tofacitinib treatment spanned 6 to 18 months, with 6 months off drug afterward.

Sequencing templates came from extracted RNA that was reverse transcribed into cDNA. The assay was immunoSEQ multiplex PCR, and TCRdb's table has in-frame clones only and misses some. The sample consists of around 140,000 clones, approximately 51% of them appearing once. Germline loops: CDR1 SNHLY, CDR2 FYNNEI. V gave up 4 bases and J gave up 4 bases, with 13 bases separating them. The CDR3 length is 15 residues. In its sample, this clone was seen a few times. The chain has TRBV2 and TRBJ2-2; D is undetermined. The receptor's source is a human donor with alopecia areata. This specimen consisted of CD4+ T cells sorted from blood, obtained at week 0. The CDR3 is CASSGSGVGTGELFF. CDR3 DNA sequence: TGTGCCAGCAGTGGCTCCGGAGTGGGCACCGGGGAGCTGTTTTTT.